The 28 T cell receptor beta chains reported below all come from one sample, sequenced in a study of a mutant IDH1 vaccine in newly diagnosed glioma. Data came from immunoSEQ multiplex PCR; TCRdb stores just in-frame clones and leaves some out. The sample consists of 50,000 to 70,000 clones, 74% of them appearing once. Time point of the sample: week 35, safety follow-up. The investigators gave 300 ug of mutant IDH1 20-mer peptide in each vaccine dose, together with topical imiquimod. For these receptors, no antigen is known. Sequenced material: PBMCs, taken from a glioma patient whose treatment included an IDH1 peptide vaccine. Source of these receptors: a man aged 50-59 years with glioma.

This clone was seen only once. The gene calls are TRBV18 and TRBJ2-3; a weak D match, TRBD1 (5 bases). The CDR3 totals 15 residues. V was clipped by 0 bases and J by 6 bases, with 13 bases between them. Germline assignment: CDR1 KGHSH and CDR2 LQKENI. The DNA for the CDR3 is TGTGCCAGCTCACCACCCGCAGGGTCCTCGGATACGCAGTATTTT. Translated: CASSPPAGSSDTQYF.

Comment on this clone: This CDR3 is also generated by other DNA sequences in the sample. The chain carries TRBV7-2 and TRBJ1-1, with 11 bases identical to TRBD1. The junction had 2 bases not matched to a gene; V was cut back by 4 bases and J by 4 bases. The germline V gene has CDR1 SGHTA and CDR2 FQGNSA. The CDR3 runs 14 residues. The CDR3 DNA sequence: TGTGCCAGCAGCTGGGACAGGGGGGGCACTGAAGCTTTCTTT. This encodes CASSWDRGGTEAFF.

This clone has more than one count but fewer than ten. The CDR3 nucleotides are TGTGCCAGCAGCTTATCGGGGAACACTGAAGCTTTCTTT. Translating gives CASSLSGNTEAFF. The V call is TRBV7-9, the J call TRBJ1-1; D is uncertain. In germline, CDR1 is SEHNR, CDR2 FQNEAQ (reference sequence). V shed 2 bases and J shed 1 base, with 5 bases lying between them. The CDR3 runs 13 residues. The entire variable domain, with the rest obtained from reference TRBV7-9 and TRBJ1-1, is as follows: DTGVSQNPRHKITKRGQNVTFRCDPISEHNRLYWYRQTLGQGPEFLTYFQNEAQLEKSRLLSDRFSAERPKGSFSTLEIQRTEQGDSAMYLCASSLSGNTEAFFGQGTRLTVV.

This sequence joins TRBV2 and TRBJ1-6; no definite D call. V was trimmed by 6 bases and J by 3 bases, leaving 3 bases between them. CDR1 and CDR2 (germline): SNHLY, FYNNEI. The CDR3 runs 12 residues. This chain's CDR3 is CASSSYNSPLHF. The CDR3 DNA follows: TGTGCCAGCAGCAGCTATAATTCACCCCTCCACTTT. Supplemented by reference TRBV2 and TRBJ1-6, the full variable domain reads EPEVTQTPSHQVTQMGQEVILRCVPISNHLYFYWYRQILGQKVEFLVSFYNNEISEKSEIFDDQFSVERPDGSNFTLKIRSTKLEDSAMYFCASSSYNSPLHFGNGTRLTVT.

This chain joins TRBV5-4 and TRBJ2-1; a possible D gene is TRBD1 (6 bases). V lost 9 bases and J lost 3, with 16 bases in between. Germline-derived CDR1 and CDR2 are SGHNT and YYREEE (reference sequence). The CDR3 contains 14 residues. The CDR3 spells CATLQGNNYNEQFF. Here the CDR3 DNA reads TGTGCCACACTACAGGGAAACAACTACAATGAGCAGTTCTTC. Looking up the rest from reference TRBV5-4 and TRBJ2-1 gives the full variable domain: ETGVTQSPTHLIKTRGQQVTLRCSSQSGHNTVSWYQQALGQGPQFIFQYYREEENGRGNFPPRFSGLQFPNYSSELNVNALELDDSALYLCATLQGNNYNEQFFGPGTRLTVL.

This chain joins TRBV15 and TRBJ2-2, with a possible D match to TRBD1 (6 bases). The CDR3 contains 15 residues. Trimming left V 7 bases short and J 1 base short, with 13 bases between. Germline CDR1 is LNHNV and CDR2 is YYDKDF (reference sequence). In DNA, the CDR3 is TGTGCCACCAAGGACAGAACGAAGAACACCGGGGAGCTGTTTTTT. Protein product: CATKDRTKNTGELFF. Full variable domain (missing parts from reference TRBV15 and TRBJ2-2): DAMVIQNPRYQVTQFGKPVTLSCSQTLNHNVMYWYQQKSSQAPKLLFHYYDKDFNNEADTPDNFQSRRPNTSFCFLDIRSPGLGDTAMYLCATKDRTKNTGELFFGEGSRLTVL.

The V gene is TRBV5-1, the J gene TRBJ1-2; 10 nucleotides agree with TRBD1. CDR3 length: 14 amino acids. The germline V gene has CDR1 SGHRS and CDR2 YFSETQ. J was trimmed by 4 bases and V by 4 bases; bases with no gene match: 4. CDR3: CASSTGQGGYGYTF. CDR3 nucleotide sequence: TGCGCCAGCAGCACCGGACAGGGGGGCTATGGCTACACCTTC.

The V gene is TRBV5-1, the J gene TRBJ2-7; 10 bases match TRBD1. V lost 0 bases and J lost 2; bases outside the gene matches: 2. CDR1 is SGHRS and CDR2 is YFSETQ in the germline V gene. The CDR3 length is 15 residues. CDR3 sequence (DNA): TGCGCCAGCAGCTTGGCCGGGACAGGGGCCTACGAGCAGTACTTC. The encoded protein is CASSLAGTGAYEQYF.

The chain joins TRBV19 to TRBJ1-1; unclear D gene. CDR3 length equals 12 residues. CDR1 and CDR2 (germline): LNHDA, SQIVND (reference sequence). The V and J ends lost 4 bases and 1 base respectively, with 4 bases between them. The CDR3 loop reads CASSSGNTEAFF. The CDR3 bases are TGTGCCAGTAGTAGTGGGAACACTGAAGCTTTCTTT.

The CDR3 here is CASSLAQSNTEAFF. The CDR3 nucleotides read TGCGCCAGCAGCTTGGCGCAATCGAACACTGAAGCTTTCTTT. The chain has TRBV5-1 and TRBJ1-1; no definite D call. CDR1 is SGHRS, CDR2 YFSETQ, per germline. Trimming stripped 0 bases from V and 1 base from J, with 7 bases between. The CDR3 loop spans 14 amino acids.

The chain recombines TRBV29-1 with TRBJ2-6; 7 bases are shared with TRBD1. J was trimmed by 0 bases and V by 5 bases; bases with no gene match: 4. Germline lookup yields CDR1 SQVTM and CDR2 ANQGSEA. The CDR3 has 15 residues. The CDR3 region has the DNA TGCAGCGTTAATGACAGGGACTCTGGGGCCAACGTCCTGACTTTC. It codes for CSVNDRDSGANVLTF.

J is TRBJ2-2 and V is TRBV4-2; TRBD1 aligns across 9 bases. The CDR3 spans 17 residues. Germline CDR1 reads LGHNA; CDR2 reads YNFKEQ. V was clipped by 1 base and J by 2 bases; unmatched bases: 5. DNA of the CDR3: TGTGCCAGCAGCCAAGGCGTGACAGGGGGTAACACCGGGGAGCTGTTTTTT. This translates into CASSQGVTGGNTGELFF.

The genes are TRBV5-1 and TRBJ2-2; no reliable D call. Trimming stripped 0 bases from V and 2 bases from J, with 8 bases between. This CDR3 is 15 amino acids long. The V gene's germline CDR1 is SGHRS and CDR2 YFSETQ. The CDR3 sequence is CASSLGQSNTGELFF. CDR3 nucleotide sequence: TGCGCCAGCAGCTTGGGGCAGTCAAACACCGGGGAGCTGTTTTTT.

The chain recombines TRBV9 with TRBJ1-5; D call uncertain. From germline, CDR1 is SGDLS and CDR2 YYNGEE. V shed 3 bases and J shed 1 base, with 8 bases lying between them. The CDR3 runs to 14 residues. In DNA form, the CDR3 reads TGTGCCAGCAGCGGAGGGATAAGCAATCAGCCCCAGCATTTT. Amino acid sequence: CASSGGISNQPQHF. The complete variable domain, with remaining parts taken from reference TRBV9 and TRBJ1-5, reads DSGVTQTPKHLITATGQRVTLRCSPRSGDLSVYWYQQSLDQGLQFLIQYYNGEERAKGNILERFSAQQFPDLHSELNLSSLELGDSALYFCASSGGISNQPQHFGDGTRLSIL.

This clone has more than one count but fewer than ten. The chain links TRBV19 to TRBJ2-1, with 8 positions matching TRBD2. CDR3 length: 15 amino acids. Germline loops: CDR1 LNHDA, CDR2 SQIVND (reference sequence). V lost 4 bases and J lost 3; bases outside the gene matches: 5. The CDR3 loop reads CASSTGGRGYNEQFF. CDR3 in DNA: TGTGCCAGTAGTACGGGGGGGCGCGGCTACAATGAGCAGTTCTTC.

The chain employs TRBV18 and TRBJ1-5, with a possible D match to TRBD1 (5 bases). The CDR3 sequence is 13 residues long. V was trimmed by 6 bases and J by 8 bases, leaving 14 bases between them. Germline V gene sequence: CDR1 KGHSH, CDR2 LQKENI. In nucleotides, the CDR3 is TGTGCCAGCTCTCAGGGATTCCTGGAGCCCCAGCATTTT. Protein product: CASSQGFLEPQHF.

This sequence joins TRBV19 and TRBJ1-2; possible D gene TRBD1, 5 bases. Germline V gene sequence: CDR1 LNHDA, CDR2 SQIVND (reference sequence). The V end lost 3 bases, the J end lost 8 bases, and 16 bases lay between the germline ends. The CDR3 runs 14 residues. CDR3 nucleotides: TGTGCCAGTAGTATGTCAGGGTCCGGCGGAGGCTACACCTTC. As protein: CASSMSGSGGGYTF.

This chain links TRBV29-1 with TRBJ2-7; 9 bases fit TRBD1. Trimming removed 4 bases from V and 4 bases from J; junction bases left unmatched: 8. The CDR3 loop spans 14 amino acids. Germline V lookup: CDR1 SQVTM, CDR2 ANQGSEA. CDR3 sequence: CSVAPGQGNYEQYF. In DNA, the CDR3 is TGCAGCGTTGCTCCGGGACAGGGAAATTACGAGCAGTACTTC.

The gene calls are TRBV4-3 and TRBJ2-7; 11 bases line up with TRBD2. J was trimmed by 2 bases and V by 0 bases; bases with no gene match: 0. CDR3 length equals 15 residues. The germline CDR1 and CDR2 sequences are LGHNA and YSLEER. The CDR3 spells CASSQDSGGAYEQYF. As DNA, the CDR3 is TGCGCCAGCAGCCAAGATAGCGGGGGGGCCTACGAGCAGTACTTC.

The genes are TRBV19 and TRBJ1-4; maybe TRBD1 (5 bases). The V gene's germline CDR1 is LNHDA and CDR2 SQIVND (reference sequence). This CDR3 is built from 14 residues. Trimming took 3 bases from V and 7 from J, leaving 12 bases between them. CDR3 sequence: CASSIGAGREKLFF. Written as DNA, the CDR3 is TGTGCCAGTAGTATTGGGGCAGGGCGTGAAAAACTGTTTTTT.

This chain connects TRBV5-1 to TRBJ1-1, with unresolved D. Germline CDR1 SGHRS, CDR2 YFSETQ. CDR3 length: 15 amino acids. V dropped 4 bases and J dropped 1 base, with 14 bases sitting between them. This chain's CDR3 is CASSTSGKTNTEAFF. The DNA of the CDR3 is TGCGCCAGCAGCACATCCGGGAAAACGAACACTGAAGCTTTCTTT.

This sequence joins TRBV4-1 and TRBJ2-7, with D unclear. Germline CDR1 MGHRA, CDR2 YSYEKL. The CDR3 covers 13 residues. The germline V and J ends were trimmed by 3 bases and 4 bases, with 10 bases remaining between them. The CDR3 bases are TGCGCCAGCAGCCAGGCGACGGAATACGAGCAGTACTTC. It is translated as CASSQATEYEQYF.

The V call is TRBV19, the J call TRBJ1-6, with a weak D call TRBD1 (5 bases). The V end was cut by 5 bases, the J end by 7 bases, with 15 bases between. From germline, CDR1 is LNHDA and CDR2 SQIVND (reference sequence). The CDR3 covers 15 residues. CDR3 region: CASSPRDSLNSPLHF. CDR3 in DNA: TGTGCCAGTAGTCCACGGGACTCCTTAAATTCACCCCTCCACTTT.

This sequence joins TRBV29-1 and TRBJ1-5; D not certain. This CDR3 is built from 13 residues. CDR1 is SQVTM, CDR2 ANQGSEA, per germline. Trimming took off 4 bases at V and 4 bases at J, with 11 bases between the two ends. The CDR3 sequence: CSVGQDRNQPQHF. CDR3 coding DNA: TGCAGCGTTGGGCAGGACCGAAATCAGCCCCAGCATTTT.

V gene TRBV10-3 combines with J gene TRBJ2-3; TRBD1 is a possible D gene (6 bases). Germline CDR1 ENHRY, CDR2 SYGVKD. Trimming pared 6 bases from V and 5 bases from J, leaving 21 bases between. This CDR3 contains 16 residues. CDR3 nucleotides: TGTGCCATCAGCTCTCCAGTGGGACACACAGTAGATACGCAGTATTTT. Amino acids: CAISSPVGHTVDTQYF.

This clone was counted only a few times. The rearrangement links TRBV4-1 to TRBJ2-1; 7 bases agree with TRBD1. The CDR3 has 16 residues. Germline CDR1 MGHRA, CDR2 YSYEKL. Germline trimming cut 0 bases from V and 0 bases from J; bases unmatched to any gene: 2. The DNA of the CDR3 is TGCGCCAGCAGCCAAGAAGCAGGGGGCTCCTACAATGAGCAGTTCTTC. Encoded protein: CASSQEAGGSYNEQFF.

On this clone itself: Germline and junction disagree at one end, which may indicate a read error. The gene calls are TRBV7-7 and TRBJ2-1; D gene uncertain. The CDR3 contains 13 residues. Germline CDR1 and CDR2: SSHAT and FNYEAQ (reference sequence). The CDR3 reads CASSLTPNNEQFF. The CDR3 coding sequence is TGTGCTAGCAGCTTAACGCCAAACAATGAGCAGTTCTTC.

CDR3 in DNA: TGTGCCTGGAGTGTAAGCGTTGTCACCGGGGAGCTGTTTTTT. Amino acids: CAWSVSVVTGELFF. The rearrangement joins TRBV30 to TRBJ2-2; no firm D call. CDR3 size: 14 residues. The germline V and J ends were trimmed by 0 bases and 4 bases, with 9 bases remaining between them. In germline, CDR1 is GTSNPN, CDR2 SVGIG (reference sequence).